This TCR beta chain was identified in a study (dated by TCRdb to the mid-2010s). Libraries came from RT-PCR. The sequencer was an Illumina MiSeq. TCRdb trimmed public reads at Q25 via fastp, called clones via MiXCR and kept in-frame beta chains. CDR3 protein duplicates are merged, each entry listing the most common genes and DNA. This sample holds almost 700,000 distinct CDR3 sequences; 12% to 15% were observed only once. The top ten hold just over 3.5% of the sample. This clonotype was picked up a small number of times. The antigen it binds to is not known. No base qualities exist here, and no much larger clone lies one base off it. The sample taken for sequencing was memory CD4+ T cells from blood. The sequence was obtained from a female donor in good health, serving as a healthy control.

At the DNA level, the sequence is TGTGCCAGCAGTCCAACTCTAGCGGCCCTAACCCTCTACGAGCAGTACTTC. This sequence encodes CASSPTLAALTLYEQYF. The V gene is TRBV27 and the J gene is TRBJ2-7, with 7 central nucleotides matching TRBD2. Per the germline V gene (reference sequence), MNHEY is the CDR1 and SMNVEV is the CDR2. Relative to germline, V is missing 5 bases and J is missing 3 bases, with 16 bases of the junction outside any gene match. Including the terminal cysteine and phenylalanine, the CDR3 comprises 17 residues. The read is trimmed to its CDR3 DNA, 51 bases read in frame from base 1.